This entry lists 6 T cell receptor beta chains sequenced from one sample in a study of blood T cells in healthy people across ages. Together with a sample-barcoded 5' primer, a J-beta primer mix was included in a second PCR lasting 7 to 11 cycles. TCRdb re-derived calls from the 5' RACE reads in MiXCR, one entry per CDR3 protein. The repertoire consists of more than 800,000 distinct CDR3 sequences, with around 30% occurring once and the leading ten covering roughly 17%. The sequenced sample was blood. The receptors derive from a woman older than 75 in good health.

This chain joins TRBV6-2 or TRBV6-3 and TRBJ1-5; D gene ambiguous. V was shortened by 6 bases and J by 4 bases, with 10 bases between the two germline ends. Germline V gene sequence: CDR1 MNHEY, CDR2 SVGEGT. The CDR3 has 13 residues. The CDR3 spells CASSRNGNQPQHF. CDR3 in DNA: TGTGCCAGCAGCCGCAACGGGAATCAGCCCCAGCATTTT.

The count of this clonotype is one. This chain uses TRBV25-1 with TRBJ1-1; 8 bases agree with TRBD1. Germline V gene lookup returns CDR1 MGHDK and CDR2 SYGVNS. The CDR3 covers 16 residues. V gave up 4 bases and J gave up 11 bases; unmatched junction bases: 18. The CDR3 protein is CASSVRQQGVVPKAFF. The CDR3, as DNA: TGTGCCAGCAGTGTTCGCCAACAGGGGGTTGTCCCAAAGGCTTTCTTT.

As to this clonotype: Given a much more abundant clone one base away, this may be a read error. The V and J genes are TRBV20-1 and TRBJ2-5; D remains unclear. V was cut by 3 bases and J by 0 bases, with 2 bases left in between. The germline CDR1 and CDR2 sequences are DFQATT and SNEGSKA (reference sequence). This CDR3 region has 11 residues. Written as DNA, the CDR3 is TGCAGTGCTAGCAACCAAGAGACCCAGTACTTC. Amino acid sequence: CSASNQETQYF.

In regard to this clonotype: One base away lies a much larger clone, so this may be a sequencing read error. The gene calls are TRBV19 and TRBJ2-7; D not resolved. V lost 11 bases and J 3 bases, leaving 14 bases between the germline ends. The CDR3 sequence is 12 residues long. Germline V gives CDR1 LNHDA, CDR2 SQIVND (reference sequence). CDR3 nucleotides: TGTGCCGGCCGGGCAGGAGACTACGAGCAGTACTTC. Protein: CAGRAGDYEQYF.

This clonotype was seen repeatedly, ten times or more. The chain combines TRBV5-1 with TRBJ1-5; possibly TRBD1 for D (5 bases). The CDR3 extends over 15 amino acids. Trimming pared 2 bases from V and 1 base from J, leaving 10 bases between. Germline V lookup: CDR1 SGHRS, CDR2 YFSETQ. For the CDR3, the DNA is TGCGCCAGCAGCTTCGACGGGGGGAGCAATCAGCCCCAGCATTTT. Encoded protein: CASSFDGGSNQPQHF.

The rearrangement uses TRBV2 and TRBJ2-3; TRBD2 might be the D (5 bases). The CDR3 is 16 residues long. Looked up from germline, CDR1 is SNHLY and CDR2 is FYNNEI. Between the trimmed V and J ends, which lost 6 bases and 0 bases, there was a span of 16 bases. CDR3 sequence reads: CASSGLVQSSTDTQYF. The CDR3 region has the DNA TGTGCCAGCAGCGGACTTGTACAGTCTAGCACAGATACGCAGTATTTT.